In this sample, the clone carrying this T cell receptor (beta chain) turned up a few times. J was trimmed by 4 bases and V by 0 bases; bases with no gene match: 5. This CDR3 comprises 15 residues. CDR1 is SGHAT and CDR2 is FQNNGV in the germline V gene. PCR was performed using 60 Vbeta and 13 Jbeta primers. Repertoires were generated with immunoSEQ multiplex PCR, while TCRdb's copy carries only in-frame clones and drops some. The repertoire holds roughly 160,000 clones, with approximately 77% as singletons. The data are from a study of cytomegalovirus exposure and HLA in healthy donors. The source material was PBMCs. This sequence originates from a man aged 30-40 years in good health and CMV-seropositive. This chain connects TRBV11-2 to TRBJ2-5; 7 nucleotides agree with TRBD1. The DNA of the CDR3 is TGTGCCAGCAGCTTAGATCCAGGGGGTGGAGAGACCCAGTACTTC. This translates into CASSLDPGGGETQYF.